Presented here are 3 T cell receptor beta chains from one specimen sequenced in a study of neurological immune-mediated disorders. TCRdb redid the calling of the 5' RACE reads with MiXCR, one entry per CDR3 protein. The sample consists of more than 75,000 distinct CDR3 sequences, roughly 4.8% of them appearing once. The sample was PBMCs. These receptors all come from a woman aged 25 to 45 with multiple sclerosis.

This clonotype was counted many times. This chain joins TRBV10-3 and TRBJ2-7, with D possibly being TRBD1 (6 bases). Germline CDR1 reads ENHRY; CDR2 reads SYGVKD. Trimming removed 3 bases at V and 0 bases at J, with 12 bases between. This CDR3 contains 15 residues. In DNA, the CDR3 is TGTGCCATCAGTGAAAGGTCAGGGGTCTCCTACGAGCAGTACTTC. As protein: CAISERSGVSYEQYF.

This clonotype was counted ten times or more. J is TRBJ1-2 and V is TRBV6-6; the match to TRBD1 covers 10 bases. Looked up from germline, CDR1 is MNHNY and CDR2 is SVGAGI (reference sequence). Losses at the gene ends were 6 bases for V and 8 bases for J; bases not matched to a gene: 6. The CDR3 runs to 13 residues. The CDR3 bases are TGTGCCAGCAGAACGGGACAGGGGAGCGGCTACACCTTC. Protein sequence: CASRTGQGSGYTF.

The chain employs TRBV20-1 and TRBJ2-3; no definite D call. Looked up from germline, CDR1 is DFQATT and CDR2 is SNEGSKA (reference sequence). The CDR3 runs 13 residues. With 8 bases removed from V and 2 bases from J, the gap between germline ends came to 14 bases. The CDR3 loop reads CSPQAVITDTQYF. The CDR3 DNA sequence: TGCAGTCCCCAAGCCGTTATCACAGATACGCAGTATTTT.